This T cell receptor beta chain comes out of a study of T cell responses to AZD1222 COVID-19 vaccine (dated by TCRdb to the early 2020s). About the full investigation: A total of roughly 240 trial participants underwent TCR sequencing, of whom 207 received two doses of AZD1222 and around 25 received two doses of the MenACWY control vaccine. Enrollment into the trials was organized by age into subgroups of 18-55, 56-69 and 70-plus years, and those subgroups contained approximately 150, 30 and 60 TCR-sequenced participants, respectively. What the authors observed across the whole study: Vaccine-associated CD4 TCRs spanned the whole spike protein, with dominant responses in regions 160-218 and 743-854. Most participants were white British and females outnumbered males, and the authors suggested that clonal diversity may have been underestimated. Only 5 to 7 AZD1222 recipients were SARS-CoV-2 seropositive at baseline, limiting conclusions about previously exposed vaccinees. Reportedly, close to half of the unique spike-specific TCRs recognized epitopes lying outside the regions that are mutated in the B.1.351 and B.1.1.7 variants. The 56-69-year group was small, and its depth increase did not reach significance, likely because of low power. Because no day 14 peak-response samples were available, repertoires were characterized only after the peak T cell response. After two AZD1222 doses, spike-specific TCR breadth and depth were significantly higher than at day 0 and than in MenACWY recipients.

Per the publication, the time point label means: about 28 days (+/-7) after the second vaccine dose. AZD1222 recipients given second doses at about 4 weeks or at about 12 weeks were pooled, since spike-specific TCR depth and breadth were not found to differ between the two schedules. The vaccinee samples were drawn from two UK trials, COV001 and COV002, one of which was a single-blind randomized controlled phase 2/3 trial testing AZD1222 (ChAdOx1 nCoV-19) in healthy adults. For TCRbeta chain sequencing, PBMC samples from trial participants were taken at day 0 and at day 28 after the second dose. The CDR3 regions of human TCRbeta chains were analyzed by immunosequencing. The original methods were these. TCRs in the repertoires were compared against a reference library of SARS-CoV-2-specific TCRs that had been generated with the MIRA antigen-specificity platform. Breadth was defined as the fraction of unique TCRs that were SARS-CoV-2-associated, and depth was defined as the fraction of total T cells that were SARS-CoV-2-associated. Using the MIRA data, each spike-specific TCR was mapped to the spike region that the TCR reacts to and placed in a CD4 or CD8 class. Log10-transformed breadth and depth values were compared by one-way ANOVA with Sidak's multiple comparisons tests. TCRdb holds this immuneACCESS table with in-frame rearrangements only. Some clones are missing; in checked studies, unresolved V genes explain under half, and the rest has no known cause. Clone size and V and J calls were adopted from that table, with D and trimming inferred from the DNA. A total of approximately 150,000 clones appear in this sample, more than 85% of them only once. The ten largest clonotypes hold 3.3% of the sample.

For this clone: What antigen it recognizes has not been identified. No much larger clonotype is one base removed from it; base qualities were not supplied.

Reading the germline V gene (reference sequence) gives CDR1 LNHNV and CDR2 YYDKDF. A distance of 6 bases separates the germline ends of V and J, which lose 0 bases and 3 bases respectively. The CDR3 has 14 amino acids, counting the end cysteine and phenylalanine. The only DNA kept is the CDR3, 42 bases in frame from the first base. The V and J genes are TRBV15 and TRBJ1-5; a confident D gene designation cannot be given. The sequence was collected from an adult who received the AZD1222 COVID-19 vaccine. This material consisted of peripheral blood, taken 28 days after the second AZD1222 dose. The CDR3 is CATSRDRVNQPQHF. The DNA reads TGTGCCACCAGCAGAGATAGGGTCAATCAGCCCCAGCATTTT.